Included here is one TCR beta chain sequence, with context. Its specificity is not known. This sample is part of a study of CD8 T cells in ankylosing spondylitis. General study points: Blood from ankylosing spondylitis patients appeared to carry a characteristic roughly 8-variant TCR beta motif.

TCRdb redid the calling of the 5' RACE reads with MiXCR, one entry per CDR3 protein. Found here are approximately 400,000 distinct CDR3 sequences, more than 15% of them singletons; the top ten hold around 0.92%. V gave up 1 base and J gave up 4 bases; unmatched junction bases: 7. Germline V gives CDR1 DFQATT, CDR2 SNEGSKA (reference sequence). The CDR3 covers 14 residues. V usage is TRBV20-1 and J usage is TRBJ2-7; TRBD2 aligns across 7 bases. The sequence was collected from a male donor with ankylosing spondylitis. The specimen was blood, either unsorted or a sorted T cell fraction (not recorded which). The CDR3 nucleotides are TGCAGTGCTAGAGTCGCCGGGAGGTCTTACGAGCAGTACTTC. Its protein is CSARVAGRSYEQYF.